This T cell receptor beta chain emerged from a study of CD8+CD57+ T cells in acquired aplastic anemia. CDR1 and CDR2 from the germline V gene are MNHNS and SASEGT. This CDR3 is 14 amino acids long. Unmatched junction bases numbered 4, after V lost 4 bases and J lost 2 bases. The patients chosen for sequencing had shown expansion of CD8+CD57+ cells (detected by flow cytometry). Researchers used genomic DNA as the template to profile TCR beta VDJ and CDR3. TCRdb reanalysed the reads using MiXCR and keeps one entry per CDR3 protein. Of fewer than 250,000 distinct CDR3 sequences in the sample, roughly half were seen once.

The rearrangement links TRBV6-1 to TRBJ2-5, with 7 positions matching TRBD2. The receptor was derived from a human donor with aplastic anemia. The sequenced sample was sorted CD4+, CD8+, or CD8+CD57+ T cells (not recorded which) from PBMCs. DNA of the CDR3: TGTGCCAGCAGTGCTCCAGCGGGACAAGAGACCCAGTACTTC. Translated, it gives CASSAPAGQETQYF.